These 8 T cell receptor beta chains were sequenced from one sample in a study of T cells in Graves' hyperthyroidism and ophthalmopathy. Researchers took RNA transcripts and amplified the TCR beta CDR3 regions from them. HTBI primers were used for first-round RT-PCR of the TCR CDR3. TCRdb itself ran the multiplex PCR reads through MiXCR, one entry per CDR3 protein. The data contain hundreds of thousands of distinct CDR3 sequences, around 16% of them seen just once; the ten biggest clones take up 3.5% to 4%. The specimen sequenced was blood. The receptors here all came from a woman aged 30 to 39 with Graves' hyperthyroidism.

The CDR3 loop reads CASSPLAGSTGELFF. The CDR3 bases are TGTGCCAGCAGCCCCCTAGCGGGAAGTACCGGGGAGCTGTTTTTT. The rearrangement joins TRBV3-1 to TRBJ2-2; 9 bases line up with TRBD2. The J segment lost 5 bases and the V segment lost 4 bases, leaving 5 bases of the junction unmatched. This CDR3 is 15 amino acids long. From germline, CDR1 is LGHDT and CDR2 YNNKEL (reference sequence).

V usage is TRBV20-1 and J usage is TRBJ1-4, with a tentative D call TRBD1 (6 bases). The CDR3 extends over 16 amino acids. Deletions cut 2 bases from V and 8 bases from J, with 21 bases between. The germline gives CDR1 DFQATT, CDR2 SNEGSKA (reference sequence). Written as DNA, the CDR3 is TGCAGTGCTAGAAGTCGCCGGGACATCACACAGGAAAAACTGTTTTTT. Translation gives CSARSRRDITQEKLFF.

The chain employs TRBV7-8 and TRBJ2-3; 7 bases map to TRBD2. The germline CDR1 and CDR2 sequences are SGHVS and FQNEAQ. Trimming took 2 bases from V and 5 from J; bases not matched to a gene: 10. The CDR3 is made up of 16 amino acids. CDR3 amino acids: CASSLRLAVREDTQYF. In DNA, the CDR3 is TGTGCCAGCAGCTTACGACTAGCAGTCCGGGAAGATACGCAGTATTTT.

This clonotype occurred many times. The rearrangement links TRBV28 to TRBJ1-5; D is unresolved. The CDR3 runs to 15 residues. Per germline, CDR1 MDHEN and CDR2 SYDVKM. Trimming took off 6 bases at V and 2 bases at J, with 14 bases between the two ends. CDR3 sequence: CASSDGGKGNQPQHF. Written as DNA, the CDR3 is TGTGCCAGCAGCGACGGTGGCAAGGGCAATCAGCCCCAGCATTTT.

This clonotype appeared a few times. The chain uses TRBV20-1 and TRBJ2-1; 11 bases are shared with TRBD2. V lost 5 bases and J lost 8; bases outside the gene matches: 8. The CDR3 is made up of 14 amino acids. Germline V lookup: CDR1 DFQATT, CDR2 SNEGSKA (reference sequence). This chain's CDR3 is CSAPYSGRAYEQFF. The CDR3 coding sequence is TGCAGTGCTCCTTATAGCGGGAGGGCCTATGAGCAGTTCTTC.

In the case of this clonotype: One base away lies a much larger clone, so this may be a sequencing read error. The chain uses TRBV6-5 and TRBJ2-1, with D hard to call. Germline V gene lookup returns CDR1 MNHEY and CDR2 SVGAGI. The CDR3 length is 13 residues. The DNA of the CDR3 is TGTGCCAGCAGTTACTTCTCCTACAATGAGAAGTTCTTC. Its translation is CASSYFSYNEKFF.

This clonotype has a count of ten or more. The chain has TRBV28 and TRBJ2-7; 9 bases are a match to TRBD2. CDR1 MDHEN and CDR2 SYDVKM come from the germline V gene. The CDR3 has 15 amino acids. Germline trimming cut 4 bases from V and 5 bases from J; bases unmatched to any gene: 9. The CDR3 bases are TGTGCCAGCAGTTACAGGGGCGGGAGGGCCCACGAGCAGTACTTC. Translated: CASSYRGGRAHEQYF.

This clonotype was detected ten times or more. The V gene is TRBV11-3, the J gene TRBJ1-1; D gene uncertain. V was shortened by 5 bases and J by 3 bases, with 19 bases between the two germline ends. The CDR3 is 16 amino acids. Looked up from germline, CDR1 is SGHNT and CDR2 is YENEEA. For the CDR3, the DNA is TGTGCCAGCAGCCTAACGGGGTTTTGGGCCGACACTGAAGCTTTCTTT. Protein: CASSLTGFWADTEAFF. The full variable domain, completed using reference TRBV11-3 and TRBJ1-1, is EAGVVQSPRYKIIEKKQPVAFWCNPISGHNTLYWYLQNLGQGPELLIRYENEEAVDDSQLPKDRFSAERLKGVDSTLKIQPAELGDSAVYLCASSLTGFWADTEAFFGQGTRLTVV.